The rows below give T cell receptor beta chains drawn from one sample of a study of shared clonotypes between healthy human individuals. Some clones are missing from TCRdb's copy, which holds only in-frame ones; the method was immunoSEQ multiplex PCR. The sample carries approximately 2.5 million clones, approximately 92% recorded once. The sample comprised naive CD4+ T cells sorted from blood. The receptor set was obtained from a man younger than 30 in good health. CDR3s include the opening cysteine and the closing phenylalanine or tryptophan. A D gene is named only where the DNA matches it firmly. Size is omitted from some rows. Given values are once, few, many or a class for expanded clones.

j_call	v_call	cdr3_length	clone_size	d_call	cdr3_nt	cdr3_aa
TRBJ2-1	TRBV6-1	14	once	TRBD1	TGTGCCAGCTTTACGGGTACCACAGGGGCTGAGCAGTTCTTC	CASFTGTTGAEQFF
TRBJ1-2	TRBV6-1	13	-	-	TGTGCCAGCAGTGAAGCGGGGAGGGCTGGCTACACCTTC	CASSEAGRAGYTF
TRBJ2-5	TRBV30	15	-	TRBD2	TGTGCCTGGAGTGTCGGGGGAGGGCCCAGGGAGACCCAGTACTTC	CAWSVGGGPRETQYF
TRBJ2-1	TRBV28	17	-	TRBD2	TGTGCCAGCAGTTCATGGGCTAGCGGGACGGGCTACAATGAGCAGTTCTTC	CASSSWASGTGYNEQFF
TRBJ2-5	TRBV5-1	13	once	-	TGCGCCAGCAGCTTAGGACTCCCAGAGACCCAGTACTTC	CASSLGLPETQYF
TRBJ2-5	TRBV2	14	-	TRBD1	TGTGCCAGCAGTGGGGACAGGGGGTATGAGACCCAGTACTTC	CASSGDRGYETQYF
TRBJ2-3	TRBV10-1	16	-	-	TGCGCCAGCAGCGCTCGGCCTGTACCTAGCACAGATACGCAGTATTTT	CASSARPVPSTDTQYF
TRBJ2-7	TRBV5-4	14	-	TRBD2	TGTGCCAGCAGCTTGGGCGGGACTAGCTCCGAGCAGTACTTC	CASSLGGTSSEQYF
TRBJ2-1	TRBV10-3	18	-	TRBD2	TGTGCCATCAGAGGGAGACTAGCGGGATCTCTCGCCTACAATGAGCAGTTCTTC	CAIRGRLAGSLAYNEQFF
TRBJ2-3	TRBV28	14	-	TRBD2	TGTGCCAGCGGAATAGCGGGCAGCACAGATACGCAGTATTTT	CASGIAGSTDTQYF
TRBJ2-7	TRBV4-1	15	-	TRBD2	TGCGCCAGCAGCCATAGGACTAGCGGTACCTACGAGCAGTACTTC	CASSHRTSGTYEQYF
TRBJ1-2	TRBV30	13	-	-	TGTGCCTGGATCCCCCAGGCAGGGAGTGGCTACACCTTC	CAWIPQAGSGYTF
TRBJ2-1	TRBV5-6	14	-	-	TGTGCCAGCAGCTTGGTTACTAGCAGCGATGAGCAGTTCTTC	CASSLVTSSDEQFF
TRBJ1-1	TRBV30	12	-	-	TGTGCCTGCAATCGGGGGAACACTGAAGCTTTCTTT	CACNRGNTEAFF
TRBJ1-5	TRBV6-1	13	few	-	TGTGCCAGCAATACTTACACCAATCAGCCCCAGCATTTT	CASNTYTNQPQHF
TRBJ2-2	TRBV4-3	16	-	-	TGCGCCAGCAGCGCGGGACTCCAAGTAAACACCGGGGAGCTGTTTTTT	CASSAGLQVNTGELFF
TRBJ2-1	TRBV6-5	11	-	TRBD1	TGTGCCAGCCAGGGACGGGACAGTCGGTTCTTC	CASQGRDSRFF
TRBJ1-1	TRBV10-1	13	few	-	TGCGCCAGCAGTGAGTCGGGCGGCACTGAAGCTTTCTTT	CASSESGGTEAFF
TRBJ1-6	TRBV5-1	14	-	TRBD1	TGCGCCAGCAGCTTAGGACAGGGCCCAGATCCCCTCCACTTT	CASSLGQGPDPLHF
TRBJ1-6	TRBV5-1	14	-	-	TGCGCCAGCAGCAAGGACGGGGGGATCTCACCCCTCCACTTT	CASSKDGGISPLHF
TRBJ1-2	TRBV6-6	15	-	TRBD1	TGTGCCAGCAGTTTATCAACAGGGGGCGGTTATGGCTACACCTTC	CASSLSTGGGYGYTF
TRBJ2-1	TRBV6-1	13	-	TRBD2	TGTGCCAGCAGGCTCGGGGCAAGCGGGGTCCAGTTCTTC	CASRLGASGVQFF
TRBJ2-4	TRBV6-1	16	-	-	TGTGCCAGCAGTGAAGGGTGGGGTTTGGCCAAAAACATTCAGTACTTC	CASSEGWGLAKNIQYF
TRBJ2-3	TRBV11-3	13	-	TRBD1	TGTGCCAGCAGCGAGACAGGGTCAGATACGCAGTATTTT	CASSETGSDTQYF
TRBJ1-3	TRBV6-1	13	-	-	TGTGCCAGTAGGGTGCAGGGAGGTAACACCATATATTTT	CASRVQGGNTIYF
TRBJ2-3	TRBV5-4	12	-	-	TGTGCCAGCAGCTTGGAGGGAGATACGCAGTATTTT	CASSLEGDTQYF
TRBJ1-1	TRBV30	14	-	TRBD1	TGTGCCTGGAGCCGAGGGGGCACAAGGTTTCTGGCTTTCTTT	CAWSRGGTRFLAFF
TRBJ2-7	TRBV5-1	16	-	-	TGCGCCAGCAGCTTGAGCATTGTGGCAGGGCCCTACGAGCAGTACTTC	CASSLSIVAGPYEQYF
TRBJ2-3	TRBV2	15	-	-	TGTGCCAGCAGCCTTCAGGGGGGAAGGACAGATACGCAGTATTTT	CASSLQGGRTDTQYF
TRBJ1-1	TRBV11-1	17	-	TRBD1	TGTGCCAGCAGCATAACCGGGACAGGGTCCGTGAACACTGAAGCTTTCTTT	CASSITGTGSVNTEAFF
TRBJ2-7	TRBV11-1	14	-	TRBD1	TGTGCCAGCAGCCTCAACAGGGGCTCCTACGAGCAGTACTTC	CASSLNRGSYEQYF
TRBJ2-3	TRBV10-3	16	-	-	TGTGCCATCAGTGACGGGTGGGGGGTAGGAACAGATACGCAGTATTTT	CAISDGWGVGTDTQYF
TRBJ2-5	TRBV7-9	14	-	TRBD1	TGTGCCAGCAGCTTAGGGAGGACAGGAGAGACCCAGTACTTC	CASSLGRTGETQYF
TRBJ2-5	TRBV27	18	-	TRBD1	TGTGCCAGCAGCTATGCTTTATTCAGGGGGCGCGAACAAGAGACCCAGTACTTC	CASSYALFRGREQETQYF
TRBJ1-1	TRBV30	11	-	-	TGTGCCCGTGGTTCATTAACTGAAGCTTTCTTT	CARGSLTEAFF
TRBJ2-5	TRBV30	15	-	TRBD2	TGTGCCTGGAGTCCCGCTAGCGGGCTTCGGGAGACCCAGTACTTC	CAWSPASGLRETQYF
TRBJ2-3	TRBV7-3	15	once	-	TGTGCCAGCAGCCCGAGGGGGGATAGAGCAGATACGCAGTATTTT	CASSPRGDRADTQYF
TRBJ2-3	TRBV29-1	15	-	TRBD2	TGCAGCGTTGAAGGGTTAGCGGGAGGCCCATATACGCAGTATTTT	CSVEGLAGGPYTQYF
TRBJ1-1	TRBV7-9	16	-	-	TGTGCCAGCAGCCTACCGTCGTGGGGCCTGAACACTGAAGCTTTCTTT	CASSLPSWGLNTEAFF
TRBJ2-1	TRBV10-3	15	-	TRBD2	TGTGCCATCAGCCTTAGCGGGGGGGCCTTCAATGAGCAGTTCTTC	CAISLSGGAFNEQFF
TRBJ2-1	TRBV2	18	-	TRBD2	TGTGCCAGCAGTGAAACGACTAGCGGGGGCCTCTACTACAATGAGCAGTTCTTC	CASSETTSGGLYYNEQFF
TRBJ1-4	TRBV19	13	-	-	TGTGCCAGTCGGACAGCAACTAATGAAAAACTGTTTTTT	CASRTATNEKLFF
TRBJ2-1	TRBV1	18	-	-	TGCACCAGCAGCCAAGACTGCGGGAGCAGGGCGGGCCAGGGTGAGCAGTTCTTC	CTSSQDCGSRAGQGEQFF
TRBJ2-1	TRBV5-4	15	-	-	TGTGCCAGCAGCCGGGACCGGAGCTCCTACAATGAGCAGTTCTTC	CASSRDRSSYNEQFF
TRBJ1-5	TRBV19	13	few	-	TGTGCCAGTAGGGAGTCAGGGAACCAGCCCCAGCATTTT	CASRESGNQPQHF
TRBJ2-7	TRBV5-1	16	-	-	TGCGCCAGCAGCCTCGCTGGGCGGCAAAGCTCCTACGAGCAGTACTTC	CASSLAGRQSSYEQYF
TRBJ2-7	TRBV9	15	-	TRBD2	TGTGCCAGCAGCGTATTCGGTAGCGGGAGTTTCGAGCAGTACTTC	CASSVFGSGSFEQYF
TRBJ1-4	TRBV7-9	15	-	TRBD1	TGTGCCAGCAGCTCCCTGGCAGGGGGCTTTGAAAAACTGTTTTTT	CASSSLAGGFEKLFF
TRBJ2-3	TRBV5-6	14	-	-	TGTGCCAGCAGCGCCCCGGGGCTCACAGATACGCAGTATTTT	CASSAPGLTDTQYF
TRBJ1-1	TRBV2	14	-	-	TGTGCCAGCAGCCCCGAAGTCTTGAACACTGAAGCTTTCTTT	CASSPEVLNTEAFF
TRBJ2-7	TRBV18	12	-	-	TGTGCCAGCTCACCACCCGAATACGAGCAGTACTTC	CASSPPEYEQYF
TRBJ1-1	TRBV10-3	15	-	TRBD1	TGTGCCATCAGTGGACAGGGACCCATGAACACTGAAGCTTTCTTT	CAISGQGPMNTEAFF